The 24 T cell receptor beta chains below were found in one sample sequenced in a study of T cell responses to AZD1222 COVID-19 vaccine. The method was immunoSEQ multiplex PCR; TCRdb's version includes in-frame clones alone and lacks a portion of them. Of over 120,000 clones listed, 90% to 95% are singletons. Material: peripheral blood, obtained 28 days after the second AZD1222 dose. These receptors originate from an adult who received the AZD1222 COVID-19 vaccine.

The chain couples TRBV28 to TRBJ2-1; tentative D call: TRBD2 (5 bases). V lost 0 bases, J lost 0 bases, and 12 bases lay in between. The germline V gene encodes CDR1 MDHEN and CDR2 SYDVKM. The CDR3 runs to 17 residues. The CDR3 bases are TGTGCCAGCAGTTTATGGCTAGCACAGAGCTCCTACAATGAGCAGTTCTTC. Translated, it gives CASSLWLAQSSYNEQFF.

The V gene is TRBV18, the J gene TRBJ2-3, with TRBD1 identical over 10 bases. CDR1 KGHSH and CDR2 LQKENI come from the germline V gene. After removal of 4 bases from V and 1 base from J, the junction contained 5 bases not matched to a gene. The CDR3 sequence is 16 residues long. The CDR3 DNA follows: TGTGCCAGCTCACTCCGGGACAGGGGTGGCACAGATACGCAGTATTTT. It specifies CASSLRDRGGTDTQYF. Drawing the rest from reference TRBV18 and TRBJ2-3, the complete variable domain is NAGVMQNPRHLVRRRGQEARLRCSPMKGHSHVYWYRQLPEEGLKFMVYLQKENIIDESGMPKERFSAEFPKEGPSILRIQQVVRGDSAAYFCASSLRDRGGTDTQYFGPGTRLTVL.

The rearrangement uses TRBV28 and TRBJ2-1; D gene ambiguous. The CDR3 covers 12 residues. The germline gives CDR1 MDHEN, CDR2 SYDVKM. Trimming took 5 bases from V and 6 from J, leaving 8 bases between them. This CDR3 reads CASSGQSNEQFF. The CDR3 DNA reads as TGTGCCAGCAGTGGTCAGAGCAATGAGCAGTTCTTC.

The rearrangement links TRBV27 to TRBJ2-5; 12 bases line up with TRBD2. Germline V gene data show CDR1 as MNHEY and CDR2 as SMNVEV (reference sequence). The CDR3 covers 16 residues. The V gene end was trimmed by 4 bases and the J gene end by 1 base; junction bases not matched to a gene: 4. CDR3 sequence (DNA): TGTGCCAGCAGTTCCTGGACTAGCGGGACCCAAGAGACCCAGTACTTC. Translating it yields CASSSWTSGTQETQYF.

The chain uses TRBV30 and TRBJ1-2; D is uncertain. The CDR3 consists of 14 residues. Trimming removed 1 base at V and 6 bases at J, with 15 bases between. Germline CDR1 and CDR2: GTSNPN and SVGIG (reference sequence). In DNA, the CDR3 is TGTGCCTGGAGTGGATCTAGGGTATCCCATGGCTACACCTTC. The encoded protein is CAWSGSRVSHGYTF.

The V gene is TRBV30, the J gene TRBJ1-5, with no clear D. Trimming shortened V by 2 bases and J by 4 bases, and 12 bases separated the two germline ends. The CDR3 consists of 14 residues. The germline V gene has CDR1 GTSNPN and CDR2 SVGIG (reference sequence). For the CDR3, the DNA is TGTGCCTGGAGTCACGGGAGGCCAAATCAGCCCCAGCATTTT. Translation gives CAWSHGRPNQPQHF.

This clone was observed a single time. This sequence joins TRBV9 and TRBJ1-2; D not certain. The CDR3 spans 13 residues. V lost 0 bases, J lost 7 bases, and 10 bases lay in between. CDR1 SGDLS and CDR2 YYNGEE come from the germline V gene. CDR3 DNA: TGTGCCAGCAGCGTAGTAGGAGAGGGTGGCTACACCTTC. This gives the protein CASSVVGEGGYTF.

The chain links TRBV6-6 to TRBJ2-2, with D possibly being TRBD2 (6 bases). Germline V gene lookup returns CDR1 MNHNY and CDR2 SVGAGI (reference sequence). This CDR3 contains 15 residues. Trimming took 4 bases from V and 6 from J, leaving 15 bases between them. CDR3 residues: CASSSSGRSAGELFF. CDR3 nucleotides: TGTGCCAGCAGTTCTTCCGGGAGAAGCGCCGGGGAGCTGTTTTTT.

This chain joins TRBV28 and TRBJ1-5, with 11 positions matching TRBD1. V was pared by 4 bases and J by 9 bases, with 11 bases of the junction left unmatched. From germline, CDR1 is MDHEN and CDR2 SYDVKM. The CDR3 runs to 16 residues. The chain's CDR3 is CASSSPTGTGGPPQHF. The DNA of the CDR3 is TGTGCCAGCAGTTCGCCCACCGGGACAGGGGGACCGCCCCAGCATTTT. The entire variable domain, with the rest obtained from reference TRBV28 and TRBJ1-5, is as follows: DVKVTQSSRYLVKRTGEKVFLECVQDMDHENMFWYRQDPGLGLRLIYFSYDVKMKEKGDIPEGYSVSREKKERFSLILESASTNQTSMYLCASSSPTGTGGPPQHFGDGTRLSIL.

The V call is TRBV6-2 or TRBV6-3, the J call TRBJ1-1; 9 nucleotides align to TRBD1. The CDR3 runs to 15 residues. The trim removed 1 base at V and 7 bases at J, leaving 7 bases unmatched. Germline-derived CDR1 and CDR2 are MNHEY and SVGEGT. The CDR3 nucleotides are TGTGCCAGCAGTTACTTAGGACAGGGGAGGGATGAAGCTTTCTTT. Residues: CASSYLGQGRDEAFF.

This chain uses TRBV5-6 with TRBJ1-6, with no clear D. The CDR3 runs to 13 residues. Germline V gene data show CDR1 as SGHDT and CDR2 as YYEEEE. V lost 4 bases to trimming and J lost 0 bases, with 2 bases between them. The CDR3 bases are TGTGCCAGCAGCGCCTCCTATAATTCACCCCTCCACTTT. Its protein is CASSASYNSPLHF.

The chain joins TRBV5-5 to TRBJ2-5, with TRBD1 matching over 8 bases. The CDR3 length is 17 residues. The J segment lost 0 bases and the V segment lost 0 bases, leaving 7 bases of the junction unmatched. Per the germline V gene, CDR1 is SGHKS and CDR2 is YYEKEE (reference sequence). The CDR3 coding sequence is TGTGCCAGCAGCTTGGGGGCGGGACAGGCGTACCAAGAGACCCAGTACTTC. Translated, it gives CASSLGAGQAYQETQYF.

The chain links TRBV6-1 to TRBJ2-3; TRBD1 matches 7 bases. This CDR3 contains 15 residues. With V trimmed by 0 bases and J by 5 bases, 5 bases remained unmatched. Germline assignment: CDR1 MNHNS and CDR2 SASEGT. CDR3 sequence: CASSEAQGVIDTQYF. CDR3 DNA: TGTGCCAGCAGTGAAGCCCAGGGGGTAATAGATACGCAGTATTTT.

The chain couples TRBV27 to TRBJ1-2, with a possible D match to TRBD1 (5 bases). Germline lookup yields CDR1 MNHEY and CDR2 SMNVEV (reference sequence). V lost 8 bases, J lost 4 bases, and 14 bases lay in between. This CDR3 has 13 amino acids. The DNA for the CDR3 is TGTGCCAGCGGGGACCGCCGAGGCTATGGCTACACCTTC. Translating it yields CASGDRRGYGYTF.

This rearrangement joins TRBV19 to TRBJ2-2; D is possibly TRBD1 (6 bases). The CDR3 runs to 17 residues. The germline V and J ends were trimmed by 2 bases and 3 bases, with 16 bases remaining between them. CDR1 LNHDA and CDR2 SQIVND come from the germline V gene (reference sequence). The CDR3 sequence is CASSIRIGTSYTGELFF. CDR3 in DNA: TGTGCCAGTAGTATAAGGATCGGGACATCTTACACCGGGGAGCTGTTTTTT.

The rearrangement uses TRBV7-8 and TRBJ1-6; 7 bases align to TRBD1. Losses at the gene ends were 5 bases for V and 7 bases for J; bases not matched to a gene: 8. The CDR3 sequence is 15 residues long. Germline V gene sequence: CDR1 SGHVS, CDR2 FQNEAQ. The CDR3 here is CASSTTGPLNSPLHF. CDR3 coding DNA: TGTGCCAGCAGCACGACAGGGCCGTTGAATTCACCCCTCCACTTT.

The rearrangement joins TRBV3-1 (or the pseudogene TRBV3-2) to TRBJ2-7, with a possible D match to TRBD2 (6 bases). This CDR3 has 13 residues. Between the trimmed V and J ends, which lost 5 bases and 3 bases, there was a span of 11 bases. Germline CDR1 LGHDT, CDR2 YNNKEL (reference sequence). CDR3 in amino acids: CASSDPGLYEQYF. The DNA for the CDR3 is TGTGCCAGCAGCGATCCGGGACTCTACGAGCAGTACTTC.

The rearrangement joins TRBV5-5 to TRBJ2-5; the match to TRBD1 covers 12 bases. The V and J ends lost 4 bases and 5 bases, in that order; junction bases with no gene match: 9. The CDR3 covers 16 residues. Looked up from germline, CDR1 is SGHKS and CDR2 is YYEKEE (reference sequence). The CDR3 coding sequence is TGTGCCAGCAGCCAGGGGGGACAGGGGGCGGCGGAGACCCAGTACTTC. Protein sequence: CASSQGGQGAAETQYF.

The chain uses TRBV5-1 and TRBJ1-2, with D perhaps TRBD1 (5 bases). CDR3 length: 14 amino acids. V was pared by 0 bases and J by 6 bases, with 12 bases between. In germline, CDR1 is SGHRS, CDR2 YFSETQ. This CDR3 is CASSLEGRVDGYTF. The CDR3 DNA is TGCGCCAGCAGCTTGGAAGGCAGGGTAGATGGCTACACCTTC.

The rearrangement joins TRBV28 to TRBJ1-1; tentatively, D is TRBD1 (6 bases). The V and J ends lost 7 bases and 5 bases respectively, with 17 bases between them. The CDR3 loop spans 14 amino acids. Germline CDR1 and CDR2: MDHEN and SYDVKM. The CDR3 loop reads CASILVGGRTEAFF. CDR3 DNA sequence: TGTGCCAGCATCCTAGTAGGGGGGAGGACTGAAGCTTTCTTT.

CDR3 nucleotides: TGTGCCAGCAGTTTGGCCCCCTGGAGCTCCTACAATGAGCAGTTCTTC. Translated, it gives CASSLAPWSSYNEQFF. The chain employs TRBV28 and TRBJ2-1; D ambiguous. The germline V and J ends were trimmed by 3 bases and 0 bases, with 12 bases remaining between them. Germline V CDR1 and CDR2: MDHEN, SYDVKM. CDR3 length: 16 amino acids. The entire variable domain, with the rest obtained from reference TRBV28 and TRBJ2-1, is as follows: DVKVTQSSRYLVKRTGEKVFLECVQDMDHENMFWYRQDPGLGLRLIYFSYDVKMKEKGDIPEGYSVSREKKERFSLILESASTNQTSMYLCASSLAPWSSYNEQFFGPGTRLTVL.

The gene calls are TRBV6-5 and TRBJ2-7; 11 bases are shared with TRBD1. The CDR3 has 14 residues. Losses at the gene ends were 7 bases for V and 3 bases for J; bases not matched to a gene: 5. Germline V gives CDR1 MNHEY, CDR2 SVGAGI. The CDR3 DNA reads as TGTGCCAGCACCGTAGGGACAGGGGGCTACGAGCAGTACTTC. It specifies CASTVGTGGYEQYF.

This chain uses TRBV6-5 with TRBJ2-7, with 9 bases fitting TRBD1. CDR1 and CDR2 from the germline V gene are MNHEY and SVGAGI. This CDR3 is 15 amino acids long. V shed 0 bases and J 2 bases; nucleotides not matched to a gene: 2. CDR3 protein: CASSYSWTGAYEQYF. CDR3 nucleotides: TGTGCCAGCAGTTACTCATGGACAGGGGCCTACGAGCAGTACTTC.

The chain recombines TRBV11-2 with TRBJ1-2, with TRBD1 matching over 12 bases. The CDR3 spans 18 residues. Unmatched junction bases numbered 14, after V lost 4 bases and J lost 5 bases. The germline V gene has CDR1 SGHAT and CDR2 FQNNGV. The CDR3 reads CASSSHRRDRGRLYGYTF. CDR3 coding DNA: TGTGCCAGCAGCTCACATCGCAGGGACAGGGGGCGGTTGTATGGCTACACCTTC.